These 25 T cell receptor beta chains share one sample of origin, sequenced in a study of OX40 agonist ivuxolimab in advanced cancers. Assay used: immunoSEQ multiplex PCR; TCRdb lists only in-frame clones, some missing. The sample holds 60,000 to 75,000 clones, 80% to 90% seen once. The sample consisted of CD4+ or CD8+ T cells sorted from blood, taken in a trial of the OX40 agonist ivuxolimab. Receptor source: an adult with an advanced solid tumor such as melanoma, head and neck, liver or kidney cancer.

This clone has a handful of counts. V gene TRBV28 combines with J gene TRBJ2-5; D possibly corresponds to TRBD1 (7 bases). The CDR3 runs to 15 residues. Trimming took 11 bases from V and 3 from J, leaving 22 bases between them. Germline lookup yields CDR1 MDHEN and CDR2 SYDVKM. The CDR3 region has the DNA TGTGCCGGGGGGAGCGCCAGGGGGACGGAAGAGACCCAGTACTTC. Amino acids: CAGGSARGTEETQYF.

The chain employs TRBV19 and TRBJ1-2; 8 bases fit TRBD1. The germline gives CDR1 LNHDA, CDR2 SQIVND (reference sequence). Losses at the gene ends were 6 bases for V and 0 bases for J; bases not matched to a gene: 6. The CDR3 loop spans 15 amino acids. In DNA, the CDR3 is TGTGCCAGTAGAGACAGGGGTCTAGCTAACTATGGCTACACCTTC. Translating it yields CASRDRGLANYGYTF.

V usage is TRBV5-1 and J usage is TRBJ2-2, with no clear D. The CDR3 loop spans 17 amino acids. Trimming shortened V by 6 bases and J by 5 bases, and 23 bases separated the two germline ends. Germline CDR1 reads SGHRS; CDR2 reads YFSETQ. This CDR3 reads CASTLDLLGYRTGELFF. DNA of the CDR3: TGCGCCAGCACCTTAGACTTATTGGGGTATCGAACCGGGGAGCTGTTTTTT.

The CDR3 is CASSQFLGAGGGTDTQYF. The CDR3 nucleotides are TGCGCCAGCAGCCAATTTCTCGGCGCGGGGGGGGGCACAGATACGCAGTATTTT. The chain links TRBV4-1 to TRBJ2-3, with 9 bases that match TRBD2. The V and J ends lost 2 bases and 1 base, in that order; junction bases with no gene match: 10. Germline V gene data show CDR1 as MGHRA and CDR2 as YSYEKL. This CDR3 has 18 residues.

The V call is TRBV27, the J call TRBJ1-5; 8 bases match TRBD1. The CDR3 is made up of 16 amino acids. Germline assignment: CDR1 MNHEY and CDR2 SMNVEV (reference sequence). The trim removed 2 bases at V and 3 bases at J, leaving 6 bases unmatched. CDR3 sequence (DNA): TGTGCCAGCAGTTTACCCCCGGGACAGGACAATCAGCCCCAGCATTTT. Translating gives CASSLPPGQDNQPQHF.

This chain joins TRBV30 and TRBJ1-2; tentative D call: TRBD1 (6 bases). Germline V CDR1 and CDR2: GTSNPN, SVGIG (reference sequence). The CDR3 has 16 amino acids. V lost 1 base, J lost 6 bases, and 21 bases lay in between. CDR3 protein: CAWSDNGQGRSDGYTF. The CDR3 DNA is TGTGCCTGGAGTGATAACGGGCAGGGGCGAAGTGATGGCTACACCTTC.

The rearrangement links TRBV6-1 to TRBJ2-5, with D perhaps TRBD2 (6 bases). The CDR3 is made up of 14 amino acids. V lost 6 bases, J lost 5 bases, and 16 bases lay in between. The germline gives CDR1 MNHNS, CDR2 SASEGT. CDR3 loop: CASRPRLVRETQYF. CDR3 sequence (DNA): TGTGCCAGCAGACCAAGACTAGTTAGGGAGACCCAGTACTTC.

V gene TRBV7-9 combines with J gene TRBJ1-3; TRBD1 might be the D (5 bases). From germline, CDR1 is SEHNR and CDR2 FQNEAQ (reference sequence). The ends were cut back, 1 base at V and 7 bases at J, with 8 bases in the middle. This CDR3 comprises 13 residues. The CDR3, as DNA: TGTGCCAGCAGCTTAGGGGGACCTAACACCATATATTTT. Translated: CASSLGGPNTIYF.

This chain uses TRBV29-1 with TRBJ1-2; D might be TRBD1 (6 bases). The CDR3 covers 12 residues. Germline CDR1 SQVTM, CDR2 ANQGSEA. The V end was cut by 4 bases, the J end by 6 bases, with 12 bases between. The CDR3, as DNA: TGCAGCGTTGGCAACAGGGCGGATGGCTACACCTTC. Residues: CSVGNRADGYTF. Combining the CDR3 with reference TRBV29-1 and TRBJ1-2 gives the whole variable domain SAVISQKPSRDICQRGTSLTIQCQVDSQVTMMFWYRQQPGQSLTLIATANQGSEATYESGFVIDKFPISRPNLTFSTLTVSNMSPEDSSIYLCSVGNRADGYTFGSGTRLTVV.

The CDR3 DNA is TGTGCCAGCAGCTGGTTGACCAGGGGGCGACGGAACACCGGGGAGCTGTTTTTT. This encodes CASSWLTRGRRNTGELFF. The V and J genes are TRBV7-9 and TRBJ2-2, with 8 bases identical to TRBD1. The V and J ends lost 4 bases and 1 base, in that order; junction bases with no gene match: 11. CDR3 size: 18 residues. Germline values: CDR1 SEHNR, CDR2 FQNEAQ (reference sequence). Supplemented by reference TRBV7-9 and TRBJ2-2, the full variable domain reads DTGVSQNPRHKITKRGQNVTFRCDPISEHNRLYWYRQTLGQGPEFLTYFQNEAQLEKSRLLSDRFSAERPKGSFSTLEIQRTEQGDSAMYLCASSWLTRGRRNTGELFFGEGSRLTVL.

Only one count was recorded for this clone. CDR3 DNA sequence: TGTGCCAGCTGTTCTTCTCGACCAGGGTTGCACATTCAGTACTTC. The encoded protein is CASCSSRPGLHIQYF. This chain connects TRBV6-5 to TRBJ2-4; D might be TRBD1 (5 bases). The germline V gene has CDR1 MNHEY and CDR2 SVGAGI. V was cut by 8 bases and J by 8 bases, with 22 bases left in between. The CDR3 sequence is 15 residues long.

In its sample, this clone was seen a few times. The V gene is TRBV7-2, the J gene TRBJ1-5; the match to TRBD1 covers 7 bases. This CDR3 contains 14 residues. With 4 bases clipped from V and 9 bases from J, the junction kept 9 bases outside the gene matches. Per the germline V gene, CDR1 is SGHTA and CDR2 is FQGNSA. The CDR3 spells CASSSDRAFGPQHF. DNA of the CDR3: TGTGCCAGCAGCTCCGACAGGGCTTTTGGGCCCCAGCATTTT.

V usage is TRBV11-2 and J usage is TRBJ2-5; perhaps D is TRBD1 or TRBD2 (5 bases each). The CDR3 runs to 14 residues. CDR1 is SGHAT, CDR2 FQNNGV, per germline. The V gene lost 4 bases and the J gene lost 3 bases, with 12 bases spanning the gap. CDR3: CASSSVVGEETQYF. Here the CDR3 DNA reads TGTGCCAGCAGCTCTGTTGTGGGGGAAGAGACCCAGTACTTC.

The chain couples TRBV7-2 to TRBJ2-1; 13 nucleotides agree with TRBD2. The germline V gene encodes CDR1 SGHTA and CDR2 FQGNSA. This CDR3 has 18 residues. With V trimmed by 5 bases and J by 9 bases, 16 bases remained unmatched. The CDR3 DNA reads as TGTGCCAGCAGCCCTCGCCGACCCGGGACTAGCGGGGCTGCTGAGCAGTTCTTC. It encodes CASSPRRPGTSGAAEQFF.

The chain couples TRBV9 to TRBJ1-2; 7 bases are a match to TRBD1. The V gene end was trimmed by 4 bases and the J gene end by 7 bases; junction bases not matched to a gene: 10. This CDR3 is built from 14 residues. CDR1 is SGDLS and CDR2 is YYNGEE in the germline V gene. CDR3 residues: CASSSTAGGGGYTF. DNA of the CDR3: TGTGCCAGCAGCTCCACCGCAGGGGGTGGTGGCTACACCTTC.

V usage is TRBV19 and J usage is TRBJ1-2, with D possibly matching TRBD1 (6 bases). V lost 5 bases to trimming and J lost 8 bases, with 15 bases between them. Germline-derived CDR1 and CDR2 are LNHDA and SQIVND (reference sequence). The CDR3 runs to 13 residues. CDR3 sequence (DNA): TGTGCCAGTAGTTACCGGGACATTCCGGGCTACACCTTC. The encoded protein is CASSYRDIPGYTF.

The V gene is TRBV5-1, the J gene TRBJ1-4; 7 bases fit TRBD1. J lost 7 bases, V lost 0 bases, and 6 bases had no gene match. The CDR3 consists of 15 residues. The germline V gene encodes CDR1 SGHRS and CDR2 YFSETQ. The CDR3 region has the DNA TGCGCCAGCAGCTTGGCCAACAGGGGAGGTGAAAAACTGTTTTTT. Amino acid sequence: CASSLANRGGEKLFF.

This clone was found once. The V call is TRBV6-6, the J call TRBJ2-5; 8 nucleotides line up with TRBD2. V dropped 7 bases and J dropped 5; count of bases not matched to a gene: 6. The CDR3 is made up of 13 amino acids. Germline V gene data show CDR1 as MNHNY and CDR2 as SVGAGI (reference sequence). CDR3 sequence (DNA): TGTGCCAGCACCTTCGGGGGGGGCGAGACCCAGTACTTC. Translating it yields CASTFGGGETQYF.

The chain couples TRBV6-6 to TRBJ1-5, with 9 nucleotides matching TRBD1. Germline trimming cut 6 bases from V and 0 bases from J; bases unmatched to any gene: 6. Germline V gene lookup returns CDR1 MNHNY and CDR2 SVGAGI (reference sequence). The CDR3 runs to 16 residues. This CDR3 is CASRPGQGLSNQPQHF. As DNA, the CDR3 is TGTGCCAGCAGGCCTGGACAGGGGCTTAGCAATCAGCCCCAGCATTTT.

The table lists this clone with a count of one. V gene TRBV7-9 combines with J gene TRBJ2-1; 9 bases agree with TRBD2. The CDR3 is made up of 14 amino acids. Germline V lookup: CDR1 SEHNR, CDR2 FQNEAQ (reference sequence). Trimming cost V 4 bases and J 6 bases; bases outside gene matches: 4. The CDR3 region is CASSYSGGLNEQFF. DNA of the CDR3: TGTGCCAGCAGCTACAGCGGGGGGCTCAATGAGCAGTTCTTC.

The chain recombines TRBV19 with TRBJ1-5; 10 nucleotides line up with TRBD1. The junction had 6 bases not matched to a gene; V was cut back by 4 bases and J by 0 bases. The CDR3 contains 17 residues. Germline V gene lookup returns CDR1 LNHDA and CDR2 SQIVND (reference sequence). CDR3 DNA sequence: TGTGCCAGTAGTAGGGGGGGACAGGGGAATAGCAATCAGCCCCAGCATTTT. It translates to CASSRGGQGNSNQPQHF.

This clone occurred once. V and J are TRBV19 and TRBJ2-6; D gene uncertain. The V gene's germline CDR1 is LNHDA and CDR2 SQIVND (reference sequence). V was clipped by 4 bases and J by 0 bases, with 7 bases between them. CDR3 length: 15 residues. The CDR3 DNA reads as TGTGCCAGTAGTACCCCACCCTCTGGGGCCAACGTCCTGACTTTC. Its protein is CASSTPPSGANVLTF.

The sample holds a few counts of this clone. The CDR3 DNA is TGTGCCAGTAGAGGAAACAGGGTCACTGAAGCTTTCTTT. It is translated as CASRGNRVTEAFF. V is TRBV19 and J is TRBJ1-1; perhaps TRBD1 as D (6 bases). Deletions cut 6 bases from V and 4 bases from J, with 12 bases between. Germline values: CDR1 LNHDA, CDR2 SQIVND (reference sequence). The CDR3 has 13 amino acids.

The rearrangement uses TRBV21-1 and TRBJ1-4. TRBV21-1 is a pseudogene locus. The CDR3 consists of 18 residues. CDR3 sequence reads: CASSKAGWICATNEKLFF. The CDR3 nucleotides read TGTGCCAGCAGCAAAGCCGGGTGGATCTGCGCAACTAATGAAAAACTGTTTTTT.

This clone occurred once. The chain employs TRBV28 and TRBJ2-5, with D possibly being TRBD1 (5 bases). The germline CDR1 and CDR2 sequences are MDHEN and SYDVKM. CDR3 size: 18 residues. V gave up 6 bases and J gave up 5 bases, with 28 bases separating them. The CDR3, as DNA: TGTGCCAGCAGGCCCCGTGTGGGGCGAAAAACCGTACAGGAGACCCAGTACTTC. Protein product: CASRPRVGRKTVQETQYF. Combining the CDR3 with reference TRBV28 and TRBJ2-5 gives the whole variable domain DVKVTQSSRYLVKRTGEKVFLECVQDMDHENMFWYRQDPGLGLRLIYFSYDVKMKEKGDIPEGYSVSREKKERFSLILESASTNQTSMYLCASRPRVGRKTVQETQYFGPGTRLLVL.